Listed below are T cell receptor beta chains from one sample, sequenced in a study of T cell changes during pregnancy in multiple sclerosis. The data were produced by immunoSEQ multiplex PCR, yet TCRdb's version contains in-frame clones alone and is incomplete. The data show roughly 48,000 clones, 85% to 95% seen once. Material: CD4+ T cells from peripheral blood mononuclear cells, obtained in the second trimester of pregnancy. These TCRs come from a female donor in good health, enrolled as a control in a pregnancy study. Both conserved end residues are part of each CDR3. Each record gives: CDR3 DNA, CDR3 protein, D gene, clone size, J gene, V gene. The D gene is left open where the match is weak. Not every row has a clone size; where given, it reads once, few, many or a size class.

cdr3_nt: TGCAGCGTTAAGAGGACAGTTCAAGAGACCCAGTACTTC
cdr3_aa: CSVKRTVQETQYF
d_call: NA
clone_size: NA
j_call: TRBJ2-5
v_call: TRBV29-1

cdr3_nt: TGCGCCAGCAGCCAGAGCCCGGGACTAGCGGGATACAATGAGCAGTTCTTC
cdr3_aa: CASSQSPGLAGYNEQFF
d_call: TRBD2
clone_size: NA
j_call: TRBJ2-1
v_call: TRBV4-3

cdr3_nt: TGCGCCAGCAGCCCTAGGACAGGGGAGGGCAATGAGCAGTTCTTC
cdr3_aa: CASSPRTGEGNEQFF
d_call: TRBD1
clone_size: NA
j_call: TRBJ2-1
v_call: TRBV5-1

cdr3_nt: TGTGCCAGTAGTATAGTGGGGACAGGGGTTAATGGCTACACCTTC
cdr3_aa: CASSIVGTGVNGYTF
d_call: TRBD1
clone_size: once
j_call: TRBJ1-2
v_call: TRBV19

cdr3_nt: TGTGCCAGCAGCCCCGGGGTGCTCAATGAGCAGTTCTTC
cdr3_aa: CASSPGVLNEQFF
d_call: NA
clone_size: NA
j_call: TRBJ2-1
v_call: TRBV7-3

cdr3_nt: TGTGCCAGCAGCCCGTCGGACAGGCATTCCTACGAGCAGTACTTC
cdr3_aa: CASSPSDRHSYEQYF
d_call: TRBD1
clone_size: NA
j_call: TRBJ2-7
v_call: TRBV7-3

cdr3_nt: TGTGCCAGCAGTTTGGGCAGCTTAGGGGCTGGCGAGCAGTACTTC
cdr3_aa: CASSLGSLGAGEQYF
d_call: NA
clone_size: NA
j_call: TRBJ2-7
v_call: TRBV28

cdr3_nt: TGTGCCAGCAGCTTGGCCTGGGGACAGGGAACCGGGGAGCTGTTTTTT
cdr3_aa: CASSLAWGQGTGELFF
d_call: TRBD1
clone_size: NA
j_call: TRBJ2-2
v_call: TRBV5-4

cdr3_nt: TGCGCCAGCAGCCAAGATAGGGAGAGCACCGGGACAGGGGGCCCTAGTAACTATGGCTACACCTTC
cdr3_aa: CASSQDRESTGTGGPSNYGYTF
d_call: TRBD1
clone_size: NA
j_call: TRBJ1-2
v_call: TRBV4-1

cdr3_nt: TGTGCCAGCAGCACGAGGACTAGCGGGGGCCGCTACAATGAGCAGTTCTTC
cdr3_aa: CASSTRTSGGRYNEQFF
d_call: TRBD2
clone_size: NA
j_call: TRBJ2-1
v_call: TRBV9

cdr3_nt: TGTGCCAGCAGTGAATATTCAGGAACCGGCTACACCTTC
cdr3_aa: CASSEYSGTGYTF
d_call: NA
clone_size: once
j_call: TRBJ1-2
v_call: TRBV25-1

cdr3_nt: TGTGCCAGCTCTTTCGGGGACTCCGGAGCCGGGGAGCTGTTTTTT
cdr3_aa: CASSFGDSGAGELFF
d_call: NA
clone_size: NA
j_call: TRBJ2-2
v_call: TRBV9

cdr3_nt: TGCGCCAGCAGCGCACAGGGGACTAGCAACTATGGCTACACCTTC
cdr3_aa: CASSAQGTSNYGYTF
d_call: TRBD1
clone_size: NA
j_call: TRBJ1-2
v_call: TRBV10-1

cdr3_nt: TGTGCCAGCAGCATACAGGGAGTGAACACTGAAGCTTTCTTT
cdr3_aa: CASSIQGVNTEAFF
d_call: NA
clone_size: few
j_call: TRBJ1-1
v_call: TRBV9

cdr3_nt: TGCGCCAGCAGTGAGACAGGAGCCTACGAGCAGTACTTC
cdr3_aa: CASSETGAYEQYF
d_call: NA
clone_size: once
j_call: TRBJ2-7
v_call: TRBV10-1

cdr3_nt: TGTGCCGGAATGGATCCGGGACAGGGGTCCTACGAGCAGTACTTC
cdr3_aa: CAGMDPGQGSYEQYF
d_call: TRBD1
clone_size: NA
j_call: TRBJ2-7
v_call: TRBV10-3

cdr3_nt: TGCGCCAGCAGCTCCCCGGGACTAGCGGGTACCGGGGAGCTGTTTTTT
cdr3_aa: CASSSPGLAGTGELFF
d_call: TRBD2
clone_size: NA
j_call: TRBJ2-2
v_call: TRBV5-1

cdr3_nt: TGCGCCAGCAGCTTGGCGGTCATGAACACTGAAGCTTTCTTT
cdr3_aa: CASSLAVMNTEAFF
d_call: NA
clone_size: few
j_call: TRBJ1-1
v_call: TRBV5-1

cdr3_nt: TGCGCCAGCACCGGACAGGCGGCCGCGAACACCGGGGAGCTGTTTTTT
cdr3_aa: CASTGQAAANTGELFF
d_call: TRBD1
clone_size: NA
j_call: TRBJ2-2
v_call: TRBV5-1

cdr3_nt: TGTGCCAGCTCACCAGGACAGGCGAGAGAGACCCAGTACTTC
cdr3_aa: CASSPGQARETQYF
d_call: TRBD1
clone_size: NA
j_call: TRBJ2-5
v_call: TRBV18

cdr3_nt: TGTGCCAGCAGCCGAGGGTCCGTCTCTGGAAACACCATATATTTT
cdr3_aa: CASSRGSVSGNTIYF
d_call: NA
clone_size: NA
j_call: TRBJ1-3
v_call: TRBV9

cdr3_nt: TGTGCCAGTAGTGCCTCAGGGGAACGAGAGACCCAGTACTTC
cdr3_aa: CASSASGERETQYF
d_call: NA
clone_size: NA
j_call: TRBJ2-5
v_call: TRBV19

cdr3_nt: TGCGCCAGCAGCTTAACCACGCAGGGCACTGAAGCTTTCTTT
cdr3_aa: CASSLTTQGTEAFF
d_call: NA
clone_size: NA
j_call: TRBJ1-1
v_call: TRBV5-1

cdr3_nt: TGTGCCATCAGTACAGGGGGCCCACTCCGCCAAGAGACCCAGTACTTC
cdr3_aa: CAISTGGPLRQETQYF
d_call: TRBD1
clone_size: NA
j_call: TRBJ2-5
v_call: TRBV10-3

cdr3_nt: TGTGCCAGCAGGCAGGGGTGGAACACTGAAGCTTTCTTT
cdr3_aa: CASRQGWNTEAFF
d_call: NA
clone_size: NA
j_call: TRBJ1-1
v_call: TRBV2

cdr3_nt: TGTGCCAGCAGAACGGACAGGGACGCTAGCGGGGCACGTGAGCAGTTCTTC
cdr3_aa: CASRTDRDASGAREQFF
d_call: NA
clone_size: NA
j_call: TRBJ2-1
v_call: TRBV7-9

cdr3_nt: TGCGCCAGCAGCTTAGAGGGACAGCTTACATTTGAGCAGTACTTC
cdr3_aa: CASSLEGQLTFEQYF
d_call: TRBD1
clone_size: NA
j_call: TRBJ2-7
v_call: TRBV5-1

cdr3_nt: TGCGCCAGCAGCCCCCGGGACAGGGAACTCTACGAGCAGTACTTC
cdr3_aa: CASSPRDRELYEQYF
d_call: TRBD1
clone_size: NA
j_call: TRBJ2-7
v_call: TRBV4-1

cdr3_nt: TGCGCCAGCAGCCTTAGCGGGAGGACGAACACCGGGGAGCTGTTTTTT
cdr3_aa: CASSLSGRTNTGELFF
d_call: TRBD2
clone_size: NA
j_call: TRBJ2-2
v_call: TRBV5-1

cdr3_nt: TGTGCCAGCAGGGAGTTAAGCTCTGGAAACACCATATATTTT
cdr3_aa: CASRELSSGNTIYF
d_call: NA
clone_size: once
j_call: TRBJ1-3
v_call: TRBV6-1

cdr3_nt: TGCGCCAGCAGGCCGGAGAATCTTCGCTCTGGGGCCAACGTCCTGACTTTC
cdr3_aa: CASRPENLRSGANVLTF
d_call: NA
clone_size: once
j_call: TRBJ2-6
v_call: TRBV10-2

cdr3_nt: TGTGCCAGCAGCTTGGGGTGGTACAGCCAAGAGACCCAGTACTTC
cdr3_aa: CASSLGWYSQETQYF
d_call: NA
clone_size: NA
j_call: TRBJ2-5
v_call: TRBV5-5

cdr3_nt: TGTGCCACCAGCAGAGATCGACAGTTAAATCAGCCCCAGCATTTT
cdr3_aa: CATSRDRQLNQPQHF
d_call: NA
clone_size: NA
j_call: TRBJ1-5
v_call: TRBV15

cdr3_nt: TGTGCCAGCAGCTTAGCCGAACAAGCCAGGAATACGCAGTATTTT
cdr3_aa: CASSLAEQARNTQYF
d_call: NA
clone_size: NA
j_call: TRBJ2-3
v_call: TRBV7-2

cdr3_nt: TGTGCCAGCAGTTTAGACCGCCGGAGACAGCCCCAGCATTTT
cdr3_aa: CASSLDRRRQPQHF
d_call: NA
clone_size: NA
j_call: TRBJ1-5
v_call: TRBV28

cdr3_nt: TGTGCCAGCAGCTTAATTTCACTGCCGGACAGTATCACAGATACGCAGTATTTT
cdr3_aa: CASSLISLPDSITDTQYF
d_call: NA
clone_size: NA
j_call: TRBJ2-3
v_call: TRBV5-4

cdr3_nt: TGTGCCAGCAGTGAGCAGGCTAGCGGGGGCTGGAACAATGAGCAGTTCTTC
cdr3_aa: CASSEQASGGWNNEQFF
d_call: TRBD2
clone_size: once
j_call: TRBJ2-1
v_call: TRBV6-4

cdr3_nt: TGCAGCGTTGAGGGCGGGACAGGAAGGTACAATGAGCAGTTCTTC
cdr3_aa: CSVEGGTGRYNEQFF
d_call: TRBD1
clone_size: NA
j_call: TRBJ2-1
v_call: TRBV29-1

cdr3_nt: TGCAGCGTTGAAGAAGGTCCGGGCGAGCAGTACTTC
cdr3_aa: CSVEEGPGEQYF
d_call: NA
clone_size: NA
j_call: TRBJ2-7
v_call: TRBV29-1

cdr3_nt: TGTGCCAGCAGCCCTAGGGGCGGGATAGTGAATGAGCAGTTCTTC
cdr3_aa: CASSPRGGIVNEQFF
d_call: NA
clone_size: NA
j_call: TRBJ2-1
v_call: TRBV11-3

cdr3_nt: TGTGCCAGCAGCTCCCTCGGGGGGGCCGGGGAGCTGTTTTTT
cdr3_aa: CASSSLGGAGELFF
d_call: TRBD2
clone_size: NA
j_call: TRBJ2-2
v_call: TRBV7-9

cdr3_nt: TGTGCCAGCAGTTCGAGGGGGCTTGTTAACACTGAAGCTTTCTTT
cdr3_aa: CASSSRGLVNTEAFF
d_call: TRBD1
clone_size: NA
j_call: TRBJ1-1
v_call: TRBV7-9

cdr3_nt: TGTGCCAGCAGTCCCCAAACAGGGCCGTATAATTCACCCCTCCACTTT
cdr3_aa: CASSPQTGPYNSPLHF
d_call: NA
clone_size: NA
j_call: TRBJ1-6
v_call: TRBV27

cdr3_nt: TGCGCCAGCAGCCGGATTACAGGGGGCGCAAAGGGCGAGCAGTACTTC
cdr3_aa: CASSRITGGAKGEQYF
d_call: TRBD1
clone_size: NA
j_call: TRBJ2-7
v_call: TRBV4-1

cdr3_nt: TGTGCCAGCAGCCCTCTAGCGGACAGCTCCTACAATGAGCAGTTCTTC
cdr3_aa: CASSPLADSSYNEQFF
d_call: NA
clone_size: NA
j_call: TRBJ2-1
v_call: TRBV7-2

cdr3_nt: TGTGCCAGCAGCCCCGGACTAGCGGGAGGCTACGAGCAGTACTTC
cdr3_aa: CASSPGLAGGYEQYF
d_call: TRBD2
clone_size: NA
j_call: TRBJ2-7
v_call: TRBV6-5

cdr3_nt: TGTGCCAGCAGCTCAAGGACTAGCGGGAGCGTAAGCAATGAGCAGTTCTTC
cdr3_aa: CASSSRTSGSVSNEQFF
d_call: TRBD2
clone_size: NA
j_call: TRBJ2-1
v_call: TRBV7-2

cdr3_nt: TGTGCCAGCAATTGGGGCAGGAGCCAAGAGACCCAGTACTTC
cdr3_aa: CASNWGRSQETQYF
d_call: NA
clone_size: NA
j_call: TRBJ2-5
v_call: TRBV6-1

cdr3_nt: TGTGCCAGCAGTGAAGATCACAGGGGGAACTATGGCTACACCTTC
cdr3_aa: CASSEDHRGNYGYTF
d_call: TRBD1
clone_size: once
j_call: TRBJ1-2
v_call: TRBV25-1

cdr3_nt: TGTGCCAGCAGACTCGACAGGCTCCAAGAGACCCAGTACTTC
cdr3_aa: CASRLDRLQETQYF
d_call: NA
clone_size: NA
j_call: TRBJ2-5
v_call: TRBV27

cdr3_nt: TGTGCCAGCAGCTTAGGAGGATGGGTAACCTACGAGCAGTACTTC
cdr3_aa: CASSLGGWVTYEQYF
d_call: NA
clone_size: NA
j_call: TRBJ2-7
v_call: TRBV11-2

cdr3_nt: TGTGCCAGCCGGGGAGGGATCACTGAAGCTTTCTTT
cdr3_aa: CASRGGITEAFF
d_call: NA
clone_size: NA
j_call: TRBJ1-1
v_call: TRBV18

cdr3_nt: TGTGCCAGCAGCACGAGGGTGGGAGAGCTGTTGAAGACCCAGTACTTC
cdr3_aa: CASSTRVGELLKTQYF
d_call: NA
clone_size: NA
j_call: TRBJ2-5
v_call: TRBV5-4